Sequencing of this TCR beta chain was carried out in a study of cytomegalovirus exposure and HLA in healthy donors. PCR used 60 Vbeta primers and 13 Jbeta primers. The table came from immunoSEQ multiplex PCR; TCRdb's copy has only in-frame clones and leaves some out. There are 150,000 to 200,000 clones in the sample; over 60% occur only once, and 0.9% to 1.2% lies in the top ten. This clone occurred once. Looked up from germline, CDR1 is SNHLY and CDR2 is FYNNEI. Between the trimmed V and J ends, which lost 8 bases and 12 bases, there was a span of 5 bases. The CDR3 sequence is 8 residues long. Sample: PBMCs. The chain has TRBV2 and TRBJ2-1; D unclear. This sequence originates from a woman aged 40 to 49 in good health and CMV-seronegative. The CDR3 DNA reads as TGTGCCAGCTCGGGGCAGTTCTTC. It specifies CASSGQFF.